This passage covers 9 T cell receptor beta chains from one sample sequenced in a study of cytomegalovirus exposure and HLA in healthy donors. The protocol was immunoSEQ multiplex PCR, while the TCRdb copy is restricted to in-frame clones and leaves out a portion. This table holds about 260,000 clones, around 91% found once. Sequenced sample: PBMCs. Receptors were obtained from a woman in her twenties or thirties in good health and CMV-seronegative.

The chain has TRBV7-9 and TRBJ2-2, with D perhaps matching TRBD2 (5 bases). The V and J ends lost 1 base and 7 bases respectively, with 13 bases between them. The CDR3 extends over 15 amino acids. CDR1 and CDR2 (germline): SEHNR, FQNEAQ (reference sequence). The CDR3 nucleotides read TGTGCCAGCAGCTTAGAAACTAGTTTTGGCGGGGAGCTGTTTTTT. Translated, it gives CASSLETSFGGELFF. The full variable domain, completed using reference TRBV7-9 and TRBJ2-2, is DTGVSQNPRHKITKRGQNVTFRCDPISEHNRLYWYRQTLGQGPEFLTYFQNEAQLEKSRLLSDRFSAERPKGSFSTLEIQRTEQGDSAMYLCASSLETSFGGELFFGEGSRLTVL.

This clone was found a few times. The chain links TRBV6-6 to TRBJ2-1; 7 bases align to TRBD2. Trimming cost V 6 bases and J 7 bases; bases outside gene matches: 15. The length of the CDR3 is 16 residues. Per germline, CDR1 MNHNY and CDR2 SVGAGI (reference sequence). CDR3 nucleotide sequence: TGTGCCAGCAGCCAAAAGGGAGCGGGAAGACCGAATGAGCAGTTCTTC. Protein: CASSQKGAGRPNEQFF.

V and J are TRBV13 and TRBJ2-2; tentatively, D is TRBD1 (5 bases). The CDR3 spans 15 residues. Looked up from germline, CDR1 is PRHDT and CDR2 is FYEKMQ (reference sequence). Trimming cost V 4 bases and J 1 base, with 10 bases left between them. CDR3 amino acids: CASSWITGNTGELFF. The CDR3 coding sequence is TGTGCCAGCAGCTGGATCACAGGGAACACCGGGGAGCTGTTTTTT. Based on the CDR3 plus reference TRBV13 and TRBJ2-2, the full variable domain is AAGVIQSPRHLIKEKRETATLKCYPIPRHDTVYWYQQGPGQDPQFLISFYEKMQSDKGSIPDRFSAQQFSDYHSELNMSSLELGDSALYFCASSWITGNTGELFFGEGSRLTVL.

This clone has a handful of counts. The gene calls are TRBV27 and TRBJ1-2; 9 bases are shared with TRBD1. The CDR3 length is 15 residues. Germline-derived CDR1 and CDR2 are MNHEY and SMNVEV (reference sequence). The junction had 3 bases not matched to a gene; V was cut back by 0 bases and J by 4 bases. For the CDR3, the DNA is TGTGCCAGCAGTTTATCGGGACAGGGTCTCTATGGCTACACCTTC. Translation: CASSLSGQGLYGYTF.

V usage is TRBV19 and J usage is TRBJ2-5, with TRBD1 matching 7 bases. The V gene's germline CDR1 is LNHDA and CDR2 SQIVND (reference sequence). After removal of 4 bases from V and 5 bases from J, the junction contained 7 bases not matched to a gene. CDR3 length: 14 amino acids. The CDR3 protein is CASSTTKTGETQYF. CDR3 nucleotide sequence: TGTGCCAGTAGTACCACTAAGACAGGGGAGACCCAGTACTTC.

This clone was detected only once. This chain links TRBV29-1 with TRBJ2-3; perhaps TRBD1 as D (6 bases). The CDR3 loop spans 15 amino acids. The V gene lost 2 bases and the J gene lost 10 bases, with 22 bases spanning the gap. CDR1 SQVTM and CDR2 ANQGSEA come from the germline V gene. The CDR3 region has the DNA TGCAGCGTTGAATTTGGACAGTCCCAAATAGGTCCGCAGTATTTT. This translates into CSVEFGQSQIGPQYF.

This clone was seen more than once but under ten times. The chain combines TRBV19 with TRBJ2-7; weak D call: TRBD1 (5 bases). V gave up 1 base and J gave up 0 bases, with 10 bases separating them. CDR1 and CDR2 from the germline V gene are LNHDA and SQIVND (reference sequence). The CDR3 is 15 residues long. CDR3 in amino acids: CASSIGQGLSYEQYF. DNA of the CDR3: TGTGCCAGTAGTATAGGCCAGGGTCTCTCCTACGAGCAGTACTTC. Drawing the rest from reference TRBV19 and TRBJ2-7, the complete variable domain is DGGITQSPKYLFRKEGQNVTLSCEQNLNHDAMYWYRQDPGQGLRLIYYSQIVNDFQKGDIAEGYSVSREKKESFPLTVTSAQKNPTAFYLCASSIGQGLSYEQYFGPGTRLTVT.

The rearrangement joins TRBV6-6 to TRBJ1-2; D might be TRBD1 (6 bases). The ends were cut back, 6 bases at V and 1 base at J, with 12 bases in the middle. The CDR3 has 14 amino acids. CDR1 and CDR2 from the germline V gene are MNHNY and SVGAGI (reference sequence). In DNA form, the CDR3 reads TGTGCCAGCAGCCTCTACAGGGATAACTATGGCTACACCTTC. Protein: CASSLYRDNYGYTF.

Ten or more counts support this clone. The CDR3 region is CASSLISGTGMKETQYF. The CDR3 nucleotides read TGTGCCAGCAGCTTGATATCAGGGACAGGGATGAAAGAGACCCAGTACTTC. The chain combines TRBV5-6 with TRBJ2-5, with TRBD1 matching over 9 bases. The CDR3 runs to 17 residues. Trimming removed 1 base from V and 3 bases from J; junction bases left unmatched: 10. Per germline, CDR1 SGHDT and CDR2 YYEEEE.